These 13 T cell receptor beta chains were all obtained from the same sample, sequenced in a study of beta chain features in type 1 diabetes. Study-wide findings and caveats: Moderate but significant shortening of TCRB CDR3s was recorded in all four CD4+ subsets from Type 1 diabetes patients.

These receptors are not linked to any known antigen. Reverse transcription of all isolated RNA meant that expressed TCRB transcripts were sequenced. Repertoires were generated with immunoSEQ multiplex PCR, while TCRdb's copy carries only in-frame clones and drops some. The table lists 500,000 to 850,000 clones, about an eighth of them singletons. Material: naive CD4+ T cells from blood. The receptors derive from a young man with type 1 diabetes.

This clone was detected a few times. The chain joins TRBV6-1 to TRBJ1-2; D gene uncertain. The CDR3 has 12 residues. Germline V gives CDR1 MNHNS, CDR2 SASEGT. V lost 8 bases and J 6 bases, leaving 13 bases between the germline ends. The CDR3 protein is CASRKASDGYTF. CDR3 nucleotide sequence: TGTGCCAGCCGAAAGGCATCGGATGGCTACACCTTC.

V usage is TRBV29-1 and J usage is TRBJ1-3; D is unresolved. Germline CDR1 SQVTM, CDR2 ANQGSEA. Trimming cost V 4 bases and J 8 bases, with 15 bases left between them. This CDR3 contains 13 residues. Here the CDR3 DNA reads TGCAGCGTTGGTGGTGGGAGATCTGACACCATATATTTT. As protein: CSVGGGRSDTIYF.

This clone was counted a few times. The chain employs TRBV5-1 and TRBJ2-3; D gene uncertain. Trimming removed 4 bases from V and 2 bases from J, with 8 bases in between. Germline loops: CDR1 SGHRS, CDR2 YFSETQ. This CDR3 comprises 13 residues. The CDR3 protein is CASSDNPTDTQYF. In nucleotides, the CDR3 is TGCGCCAGCAGCGACAATCCCACAGATACGCAGTATTTT.

CDR3 coding DNA: TGCGCCAGCAGGGAGCCAATAACTGAAGCTTTCTTT. Protein sequence: CASREPITEAFF. V is TRBV10-2 and J is TRBJ1-1; D uncertain. The length of the CDR3 is 12 residues. The germline V gene has CDR1 WSHSY and CDR2 SAAADI. V dropped 6 bases and J dropped 5 bases, with 10 bases sitting between them.

This clone was detected a few times. This rearrangement joins TRBV7-9 to TRBJ2-5; 8 nucleotides agree with TRBD2. Germline V CDR1 and CDR2: SEHNR, FQNEAQ (reference sequence). Trimming cost V 5 bases and J 5 bases; bases outside gene matches: 7. The CDR3 runs to 14 residues. CDR3 protein: CASSPRGGSETQYF. The CDR3 nucleotides are TGTGCCAGCAGCCCCCGGGGGGGTTCTGAGACCCAGTACTTC.

This clone was counted a few times. J is TRBJ2-3 and V is TRBV5-1, with TRBD2 matching 11 bases. In germline, CDR1 is SGHRS, CDR2 YFSETQ. The CDR3 has 16 amino acids. The ends lost 4 bases at V and 6 bases at J; junction bases unmatched: 10. The CDR3 is CASSNPTSGVSDTQYF. The CDR3 coding sequence is TGCGCCAGCAGCAACCCGACTAGCGGGGTTTCGGATACGCAGTATTTT.

Here the CDR3 DNA reads TGTGCCAGCAGTAGTAACGGACAGCTTAACTATGGCTACACCTTC. This translates into CASSSNGQLNYGYTF. The genes are TRBV27 and TRBJ1-2, with TRBD1 as a possible D gene (6 bases). Trimming took off 5 bases at V and 1 base at J, with 14 bases between the two ends. Germline loops: CDR1 MNHEY, CDR2 SMNVEV (reference sequence). CDR3 length: 15 residues.

The rearrangement uses TRBV6-1 and TRBJ2-2; D might be TRBD2 (6 bases). This CDR3 has 15 amino acids. Trimming stripped 4 bases from V and 5 bases from J, with 14 bases between. The germline V gene encodes CDR1 MNHNS and CDR2 SASEGT. This chain's CDR3 is CASSGGTFPTGELFF. In DNA form, the CDR3 reads TGTGCCAGCAGTGGGGGGACTTTTCCAACCGGGGAGCTGTTTTTT.

The rearrangement links TRBV7-2 to TRBJ2-3; no definite D call. The CDR3 extends over 14 amino acids. Germline V gene sequence: CDR1 SGHTA, CDR2 FQGNSA. V was clipped by 2 bases and J by 0 bases, with 6 bases between them. The CDR3 here is CASSLFQSTDTQYF. The CDR3, as DNA: TGTGCCAGCAGCTTATTTCAGAGCACAGATACGCAGTATTTT.

The chain recombines TRBV5-6 with TRBJ2-1; 7 bases are a match to TRBD1. Germline CDR1 and CDR2: SGHDT and YYEEEE. This CDR3 spans 13 amino acids. V was clipped by 7 bases and J by 8 bases; unmatched bases: 9. This chain's CDR3 is CASAELGGHEQFF. The CDR3 nucleotides are TGTGCCAGCGCGGAGCTAGGGGGCCATGAGCAGTTCTTC. The full variable domain, in which reference TRBV5-6 and TRBJ2-1 provide the parts outside the CDR3, is DAGVTQSPTHLIKTRGQQVTLRCSPKSGHDTVSWYQQALGQGPQFIFQYYEEEERQRGNFPDRFSGHQFPNYSSELNVNALLLGDSALYLCASAELGGHEQFFGPGTRLTVL.

This clone was observed a few times. V and J are TRBV30 and TRBJ1-1; maybe TRBD1 (6 bases). The germline V gene encodes CDR1 GTSNPN and CDR2 SVGIG (reference sequence). The V end lost 5 bases, the J end lost 0 bases, and 10 bases lay between the germline ends. This CDR3 is 13 amino acids long. The CDR3 bases are TGTGCCTGGGGACAGCTAATGAACACTGAAGCTTTCTTT. The encoded protein is CAWGQLMNTEAFF.

This sequence joins TRBV2 and TRBJ2-2, with D possibly TRBD1 on 6 matching bases. CDR1 and CDR2 (germline): SNHLY, FYNNEI. V lost 5 bases to trimming and J lost 3 bases, with 10 bases between them. The CDR3 loop spans 14 amino acids. The CDR3 DNA sequence: TGTGCCAGCAGTCTTGACAGGCACACCGGGGAGCTGTTTTTT. Amino acid sequence: CASSLDRHTGELFF. The full variable domain, in which reference TRBV2 and TRBJ2-2 provide the parts outside the CDR3, is EPEVTQTPSHQVTQMGQEVILRCVPISNHLYFYWYRQILGQKVEFLVSFYNNEISEKSEIFDDQFSVERPDGSNFTLKIRSTKLEDSAMYFCASSLDRHTGELFFGEGSRLTVL.

The chain couples TRBV20-1 to TRBJ2-3; D might be TRBD1 (6 bases). V lost 6 bases to trimming and J lost 6 bases, with 10 bases between them. The CDR3 runs to 11 residues. Germline CDR1 reads DFQATT; CDR2 reads SNEGSKA (reference sequence). For the CDR3, the DNA is TGCAGTGCCACAGGGTTTGATACGCAGTATTTT. Translation gives CSATGFDTQYF.